Listed here is a single TCR beta chain. Its antigen is still unknown. The study ran its PCR with 60 Vbeta and 13 Jbeta primers. Clones were read by immunoSEQ multiplex PCR, and TCRdb kept only the in-frame ones, dropping some. This sample yields 150,000 or so clones, of which 70% to 80% are seen a single time; roughly 8% belongs to the top ten. The data stem from a study of cytomegalovirus exposure and HLA in healthy donors. Study conclusions and caveats: Some V segments (TRBV6-2 and TRBV6-3 among them) were excluded as indistinguishable. With later analysis, a missense DCLRE1C variant became linked to TCR beta V- and J-gene trimming.

There are 14 residues in the CDR3. V lost 2 bases and J 5 bases, leaving 12 bases between the germline ends. CDR1 is MDHEN and CDR2 is SYDVKM in the germline V gene. The sequenced material came from PBMCs. The TCR comes from a man aged 25 to 40 in good health and CMV-seropositive. The chain links TRBV28 to TRBJ2-5; perhaps TRBD1 as D (5 bases). This CDR3 is CASSLQGRTETQYF. In DNA, the CDR3 is TGTGCCAGCAGTTTACAGGGTCGGACGGAGACCCAGTACTTC. Full variable domain (outside the CDR3, taken from reference TRBV28 and TRBJ2-5): DVKVTQSSRYLVKRTGEKVFLECVQDMDHENMFWYRQDPGLGLRLIYFSYDVKMKEKGDIPEGYSVSREKKERFSLILESASTNQTSMYLCASSLQGRTETQYFGPGTRLLVL.